The 23 T cell receptor beta chains below were found in one sample sequenced in a study of response to subunit inactivated influenza vaccine. In TCRdb, the RT-PCR reads were re-called with MiXCR into one record per CDR3 protein. This sample yields about 610,000 distinct CDR3 sequences, of which approximately 15% are seen a single time; approximately 12% belongs to the top ten. Sequencing was performed on PBMCs from blood, taken approximately 13 days after vaccination. The receptors were sampled from a man aged 45-60 years who received an inactivated influenza vaccine.

The chain uses TRBV30 and TRBJ1-4, with 8 bases aligning to TRBD1. The CDR3 length is 15 residues. Germline values: CDR1 GTSNPN, CDR2 SVGIG (reference sequence). V lost 2 bases to trimming and J lost 4 bases; unmatched junction nucleotides: 6. In nucleotides, the CDR3 is TGTGCCTGGAGTACCGGGACAGGCTATAATGAAAAACTGTTTTTT. It specifies CAWSTGTGYNEKLFF. The variable domain in full, with the rest retrieved from reference TRBV30 and TRBJ1-4, is SQTIHQWPATLVQPVGSPLSLECTVEGTSNPNLYWYRQAAGRGLQLLFYSVGIGQISSEVPQNLSASRPQDRQFILSSKKLLLSDSGFYLCAWSTGTGYNEKLFFGSGTQLSVL.

J is TRBJ2-7 and V is TRBV28; 7 bases are a match to TRBD2. CDR3 length: 12 residues. Germline V gives CDR1 MDHEN, CDR2 SYDVKM. V lost 8 bases and J lost 6; bases outside the gene matches: 7. The CDR3 loop is CASGLLAAEQYF. Here the CDR3 DNA reads TGTGCCAGCGGCCTTCTAGCGGCCGAGCAGTACTTC.

This clonotype was recorded many times. The chain uses TRBV12-3 or TRBV12-4 and TRBJ2-1, with 8 positions matching TRBD1. J gave up 8 bases and V 7 bases, and 10 bases lay outside the gene matches. The CDR3 is made up of 14 amino acids. CDR3 sequence reads: CASTMTGAGDEQFF. Here the CDR3 DNA reads TGTGCCAGCACTATGACAGGGGCTGGCGATGAGCAGTTCTTC.

This clonotype was found many times. This chain joins TRBV7-8 and TRBJ1-2; the match to TRBD1 covers 7 bases. CDR1 is SGHVS and CDR2 is FQNEAQ in the germline V gene. The CDR3 is 12 residues long. V gave up 5 bases and J gave up 8 bases; unmatched junction bases: 5. CDR3 in DNA: TGTGCCAGCAGCCTACAGGGGCTCGGCTACACCTTC. This gives the protein CASSLQGLGYTF.

This clonotype was detected many times. CDR3 amino acids: CASSQALELAYNEQFF. DNA for the CDR3: TGCGCCAGCAGCCAAGCGCTCGAGTTGGCCTACAATGAGCAGTTCTTC. This chain connects TRBV4-1 to TRBJ2-1; D is unclear. Trimming took off 1 base at V and 2 bases at J, with 12 bases between the two ends. Per the germline V gene, CDR1 is MGHRA and CDR2 is YSYEKL. This CDR3 comprises 16 residues.

This clonotype was observed at least ten times. V gene TRBV12-3 or TRBV12-4 combines with J gene TRBJ1-1, with unresolved D. The CDR3 extends over 13 amino acids. Trimming removed 3 bases from V and 1 base from J, with 6 bases in between. CDR3 in DNA: TGTGCCAGCAGTTTTGTACAGAACACTGAAGCTTTCTTT. Its protein product is CASSFVQNTEAFF.

J is TRBJ2-1 and V is TRBV3-1; D remains ambiguous. CDR1 and CDR2 from the germline V gene are LGHDT and YNNKEL (reference sequence). V lost 1 base and J 6 bases, leaving 13 bases between the germline ends. This CDR3 comprises 15 residues. The DNA of the CDR3 is TGTGCCAGCAGCCAAGTATACTCAGGACGCAATGAGCAGTTCTTC. Residues: CASSQVYSGRNEQFF.

In this sample, this clonotype turned up a few times. The chain joins TRBV7-9 to TRBJ1-4; D is uncertain. Germline CDR1 and CDR2: SEHNR and FQNEAQ (reference sequence). This CDR3 spans 12 amino acids. V lost 1 base to trimming and J lost 14 bases, with 11 bases between them. CDR3 DNA sequence: TGTGCCAGCAGCTTAGGCAGTCAAGTTCTGTTTTTT. It translates to CASSLGSQVLFF.

V and J are TRBV7-2 and TRBJ2-3; D unresolved. The CDR3 runs 11 residues. Germline V lookup: CDR1 SGHTA, CDR2 FQGNSA. V was cut by 7 bases and J by 4 bases, with 6 bases left in between. CDR3 loop: CASTNADTQYF. CDR3 sequence (DNA): TGTGCCAGCACGAATGCAGATACGCAGTATTTT. Variable domain in full (rest from reference TRBV7-2 and TRBJ2-3): GAGVSQSPSNKVTEKGKDVELRCDPISGHTALYWYRQSLGQGLEFLIYFQGNSAPDKSGLPSDRFSAERTGGSVSTLTIQRTQQEDSAVYLCASTNADTQYFGPGTRLTVL.

The rearrangement links TRBV7-8 to TRBJ2-7; TRBD2 agrees at 14 bases. V gave up 4 bases and J gave up 3 bases; unmatched junction bases: 8. The length of the CDR3 is 17 residues. The germline gives CDR1 SGHVS, CDR2 FQNEAQ. Written as DNA, the CDR3 is TGTGCCAGCAGCTCGGGACTAGCGGGAGAGTGGGGCTACGAGCAGTACTTC. Translation: CASSSGLAGEWGYEQYF.

CDR3 sequence (DNA): TGTGCCAGCAGTTTACACAGGGCAAGTGCCTACGAGCAGTACTTC. Translation gives CASSLHRASAYEQYF. V gene TRBV12-3 or TRBV12-4 combines with J gene TRBJ2-7, with D possibly matching TRBD1 (6 bases). The CDR3 contains 15 residues. Trimming took 2 bases from V and 2 from J, leaving 13 bases between them.

This clonotype was detected only a few times. J is TRBJ2-1 and V is TRBV20-1; 14 nucleotides agree with TRBD2. The CDR3 is 16 residues long. Germline lookup yields CDR1 DFQATT and CDR2 SNEGSKA (reference sequence). V shed 5 bases, J shed 5 bases, and the junction held 8 bases outside the gene matches. CDR3 amino acids: CSAGGMTSGRDNEQFF. CDR3 in DNA: TGCAGTGCTGGAGGGATGACTAGCGGGAGGGACAATGAGCAGTTCTTC.

This clonotype was seen a handful of times. The chain's CDR3 is CASSHTGGMQFF. DNA for the CDR3: TGTGCCAGCAGCCACACGGGGGGGATGCAGTTCTTC. This chain connects TRBV6-6 to TRBJ2-1; 8 bases match TRBD2. The CDR3 totals 12 residues. Germline loops: CDR1 MNHNY, CDR2 SVGAGI (reference sequence). V shed 6 bases, J shed 12 bases, and the junction held 7 bases outside the gene matches.

The CDR3 bases are TGTGCCAGCAGGGGGGGGAGCGGGGGGACCAATGAGCAGTTCTTC. This codes for CASRGGSGGTNEQFF. The chain carries TRBV6-1 and TRBJ2-1; the match to TRBD2 covers 9 bases. Germline assignment: CDR1 MNHNS and CDR2 SASEGT. J was trimmed by 6 bases and V by 6 bases; bases with no gene match: 9. CDR3 length equals 15 residues.

This clonotype was detected ten times or more. The chain recombines TRBV7-8 with TRBJ2-3; 14 bases are shared with TRBD2. The CDR3 totals 17 residues. The germline gives CDR1 SGHVS, CDR2 FQNEAQ. J was trimmed by 4 bases and V by 6 bases; bases with no gene match: 9. As DNA, the CDR3 is TGTGCCAGCAGAGCCGGGACTAGCGGGAGTAGGGCAGATACGCAGTATTTT. It yields the protein CASRAGTSGSRADTQYF.

This clonotype was seen a few times. The chain joins TRBV6-2 or TRBV6-3 to TRBJ1-5, with TRBD1 matching over 11 bases. The J segment lost 3 bases and the V segment lost 5 bases, leaving 21 bases of the junction unmatched. Germline V gene lookup returns CDR1 MNHEY and CDR2 SVGEGT. The CDR3 is 21 amino acids. For the CDR3, the DNA is TGTGCCAGCAGTACCGGACTTAACCTTCGGGACAGGGGGACTCTCAATCAGCCCCAGCATTTT. This translates into CASSTGLNLRDRGTLNQPQHF.

Ten or more counts support this clonotype. V is TRBV14 and J is TRBJ1-1; no firm D call. V gave up 4 bases and J gave up 1 base, with 7 bases separating them. The CDR3 is 13 residues long. CDR1 SGHDN and CDR2 FVKESK come from the germline V gene. As DNA, the CDR3 is TGTGCCAGCAGCCGTTCCCGGAACACTGAAGCTTTCTTT. Translated: CASSRSRNTEAFF.

The gene calls are TRBV15 and TRBJ2-3, with a possible D match to TRBD1 (6 bases). V was trimmed by 4 bases and J by 0 bases, leaving 17 bases between them. Germline CDR1 is LNHNV and CDR2 is YYDKDF (reference sequence). The CDR3 runs 17 residues. The CDR3 is CATSKGDTGPSTDTQYF. CDR3 DNA: TGTGCCACCAGCAAAGGGGACACAGGTCCCAGCACAGATACGCAGTATTTT. Looking up the rest from reference TRBV15 and TRBJ2-3 gives the full variable domain: DAMVIQNPRYQVTQFGKPVTLSCSQTLNHNVMYWYQQKSSQAPKLLFHYYDKDFNNEADTPDNFQSRRPNTSFCFLDIRSPGLGDTAMYLCATSKGDTGPSTDTQYFGPGTRLTVL.

This clonotype was seen a few times. J is TRBJ1-2 and V is TRBV3-1; 8 bases are a match to TRBD1. Trimming at V came to 2 bases and at J to 0 bases, leaving 5 bases not matched to a gene. Germline CDR1 is LGHDT and CDR2 is YNNKEL (reference sequence). The CDR3 is 16 amino acids. The DNA for the CDR3 is TGTGCCAGCAGCCAAAGGACAGGGAACGCTAACTATGGCTACACCTTC. Translation gives CASSQRTGNANYGYTF.

The J gene is TRBJ2-1, the V gene TRBV14; 7 nucleotides match TRBD2. Germline values: CDR1 SGHDN, CDR2 FVKESK. The length of the CDR3 is 14 residues. V lost 2 bases to trimming and J lost 6 bases; unmatched junction nucleotides: 4. The CDR3 loop is CASSQWGGSNEQFF. CDR3 in DNA: TGTGCCAGCAGCCAATGGGGGGGTTCCAATGAGCAGTTCTTC.

This clonotype was detected ten times or more. This chain joins TRBV4-3 and TRBJ2-7, with no clear D. This CDR3 contains 18 residues. CDR1 is LGHNA, CDR2 YSLEER, per germline. Trimming removed 8 bases at V and 4 bases at J, with 30 bases between. The CDR3 DNA follows: TGCGCCAGCCCGTATCGTTGGTGGCAGGCACCTGATCCATACGAGCAGTACTTC. Amino acids: CASPYRWWQAPDPYEQYF.

In its sample, this clonotype was seen a few times. The chain employs TRBV9 and TRBJ1-1; TRBD1 agrees at 9 bases. J was trimmed by 1 base and V by 0 bases; bases with no gene match: 10. Per the germline V gene, CDR1 is SGDLS and CDR2 is YYNGEE. CDR3 length: 18 residues. The CDR3 protein is CASSVATGQGLGNTEAFF. CDR3 DNA sequence: TGTGCCAGCAGCGTAGCTACGGGACAGGGTCTAGGGAACACTGAAGCTTTCTTT.

The chain joins TRBV7-9 to TRBJ1-1; the D gene is possibly TRBD1 (5 bases). The CDR3 is 13 residues long. The V end lost 5 bases, the J end lost 6 bases, and 13 bases lay between the germline ends. The germline gives CDR1 SEHNR, CDR2 FQNEAQ (reference sequence). The CDR3 here is CASSRSGEAEAFF. In DNA form, the CDR3 reads TGTGCCAGCAGCCGATCGGGGGAGGCTGAAGCTTTCTTT.